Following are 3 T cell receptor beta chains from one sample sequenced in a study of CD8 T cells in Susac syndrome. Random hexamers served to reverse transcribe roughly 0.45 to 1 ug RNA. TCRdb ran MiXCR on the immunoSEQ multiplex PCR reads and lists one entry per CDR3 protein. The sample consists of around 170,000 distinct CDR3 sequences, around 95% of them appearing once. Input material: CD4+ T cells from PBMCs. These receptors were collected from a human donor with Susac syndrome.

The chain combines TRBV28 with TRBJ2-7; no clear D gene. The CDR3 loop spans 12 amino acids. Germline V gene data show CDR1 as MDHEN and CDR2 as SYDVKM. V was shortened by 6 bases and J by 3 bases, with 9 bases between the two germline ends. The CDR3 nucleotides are TGTGCCAGCAGCCTGGACGGCTACGAGCAGTACGTC. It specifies CASSLDGYEQYV.

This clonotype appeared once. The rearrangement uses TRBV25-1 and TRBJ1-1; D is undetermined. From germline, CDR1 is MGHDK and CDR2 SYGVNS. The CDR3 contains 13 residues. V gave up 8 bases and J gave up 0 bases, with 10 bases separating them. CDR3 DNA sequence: TGTGCCAGCGCCACCAGGTTGAACACTGAAGCTTTCTTT. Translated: CASATRLNTEAFF.

The CDR3 spells CAISERSDGYGYTF. Here the CDR3 DNA reads TGTGCCATCAGTGAAAGGTCCGACGGCTATGGCTACACCTTC. This chain connects TRBV10-3 to TRBJ1-2; D gene ambiguous. CDR1 is ENHRY and CDR2 is SYGVKD in the germline V gene. Trimming pared 3 bases from V and 4 bases from J, leaving 12 bases between. This CDR3 region has 14 residues.